The 4 T cell receptor beta chains below come from one sample, sequenced in a study of blood T cells in healthy people across ages. A sample-barcoded 5' primer and a J-beta primer mix were used in a second PCR of roughly 6 to 11 cycles. TCRdb ran MiXCR on the 5' RACE reads and lists one entry per CDR3 protein. The sample lists 800,000 to 950,000 distinct CDR3 sequences, about 34% seen once, with 10% to 15% in the top ten. Specimen: blood. The receptor source for this set is a man between 18 and 35 years old in good health.

About this clonotype itself: With a much larger clone just one base away, this may be a read error. The V and J genes are TRBV25-1 and TRBJ2-7; D might be TRBD2 (7 bases). Germline V lookup: CDR1 MGHDK, CDR2 SYGVNS. This CDR3 region has 15 residues. The V gene lost 4 bases and the J gene lost 7 bases, with 20 bases spanning the gap. CDR3 loop: CASSAPGGSYNEQYF. CDR3 nucleotides: TGTGCCAGCAGTGCCCCGGGGGGCTCTTACAATGAGCAGTACTTC.

The V call is TRBV29-1, the J call TRBJ2-1; 7 nucleotides line up with TRBD1. The CDR3 has 12 residues. Germline loops: CDR1 SQVTM, CDR2 ANQGSEA. Trimming cost V 7 bases and J 7 bases; bases outside gene matches: 7. CDR3 sequence: CSEGQAANEQFF. The CDR3 DNA sequence: TGCAGCGAAGGACAGGCAGCTAATGAGCAGTTCTTC.

This clonotype was observed a few times. The chain's CDR3 is CASSVGPDSGNTIYF. CDR3 coding DNA: TGTGCCAGCAGCGTAGGGCCAGACTCTGGAAACACCATATATTTT. The J gene is TRBJ1-3, the V gene TRBV9, with unresolved D. This CDR3 contains 15 residues. CDR1 and CDR2 (germline): SGDLS, YYNGEE. Trimming removed 0 bases at V and 0 bases at J, with 7 bases between.

The genes are TRBV7-6 and TRBJ2-5; maybe TRBD1 (6 bases). The ends were cut back, 6 bases at V and 11 bases at J, with 19 bases in the middle. This CDR3 comprises 13 residues. Germline loops: CDR1 SGHVS, CDR2 FNYEAQ. CDR3: CASSHQGYNEQYF. The CDR3 nucleotides are TGTGCCAGCAGTCACCAGGGGTACAATGAGCAGTACTTC.